This TCR beta chain emerged from a study of cytomegalovirus exposure and HLA in healthy donors. Researchers ran the PCR with 60 Vbeta and 13 Jbeta primers. Sequencing was performed with immunoSEQ multiplex PCR; in TCRdb, only in-frame clones are kept and a portion is missing. This sample has over 150,000 clones; roughly 80% occur once, and the top ten carry around 1.6%. This CDR3 contains 17 residues. Germline V gene sequence: CDR1 ENHRY, CDR2 SYGVKD. V lost 0 bases and J lost 2; bases outside the gene matches: 4. This sequence was found in a woman under 30 in good health and CMV-seronegative. The genes are TRBV10-3 and TRBJ2-1, with 10 nucleotides matching TRBD2. Sample: PBMCs. CDR3 protein: CAISESGSGGAYNEQFF. CDR3 nucleotide sequence: TGTGCCATCAGTGAGTCGGGGAGCGGGGGGGCCTACAATGAGCAGTTCTTC.